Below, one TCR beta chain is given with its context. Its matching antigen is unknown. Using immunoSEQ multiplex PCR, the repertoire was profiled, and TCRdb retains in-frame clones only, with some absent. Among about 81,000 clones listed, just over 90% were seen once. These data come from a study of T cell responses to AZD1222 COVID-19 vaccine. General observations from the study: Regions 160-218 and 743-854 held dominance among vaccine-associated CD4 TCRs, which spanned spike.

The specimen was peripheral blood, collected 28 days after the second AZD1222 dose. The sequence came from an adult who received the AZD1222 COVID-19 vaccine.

CDR3 sequence: CASSQLAGTGYGYTF. The CDR3 region has the DNA TGTGCCAGCAGCCAACTGGCCGGGACCGGCTATGGCTACACCTTC. J is TRBJ1-2 and V is TRBV3-1 (or the pseudogene TRBV3-2); weak D call: TRBD1 (5 bases). This CDR3 spans 15 amino acids. Germline V gene sequence: CDR1 LGHDT, CDR2 YNNKEL (reference sequence). Trimming left V 2 bases short and J 4 bases short, with 14 bases between.